Given below is one T cell receptor beta chain in context. These data originate in a study of CD8 T cells in Susac syndrome. TCR beta sequences were obtained from blood CD8+ and CD4+ T cells. The germline gives CDR1 LGHNA, CDR2 YNFKEQ. CDR3 length: 14 amino acids. The ends were cut back, 8 bases at V and 1 base at J, with 14 bases in the middle. cDNA came from roughly 0.5 to 1 ug RNA primed by random hexamers. Amplification of TCR beta CDR3 by immunoSEQ multiplex PCR spanned 54 Vbeta and 13 Jbeta. TCRdb passed the immunoSEQ multiplex PCR reads through MiXCR, listing each CDR3 protein once. Of 150,000 to 200,000 distinct CDR3 sequences listed, approximately 94% were seen once; the top ten hold 0.09% to 0.1%.

The sequence derives from a human donor with multiple sclerosis. Sequencing was done on a sample of CD4+ T cells from PBMCs. The chain carries TRBV4-2 and TRBJ1-1; D is unclear. The CDR3 spells CASLQVGRNTEAFF. In DNA, the CDR3 is TGTGCCAGCCTCCAGGTGGGCAGGAACACTGAAGCTTTCTTT.